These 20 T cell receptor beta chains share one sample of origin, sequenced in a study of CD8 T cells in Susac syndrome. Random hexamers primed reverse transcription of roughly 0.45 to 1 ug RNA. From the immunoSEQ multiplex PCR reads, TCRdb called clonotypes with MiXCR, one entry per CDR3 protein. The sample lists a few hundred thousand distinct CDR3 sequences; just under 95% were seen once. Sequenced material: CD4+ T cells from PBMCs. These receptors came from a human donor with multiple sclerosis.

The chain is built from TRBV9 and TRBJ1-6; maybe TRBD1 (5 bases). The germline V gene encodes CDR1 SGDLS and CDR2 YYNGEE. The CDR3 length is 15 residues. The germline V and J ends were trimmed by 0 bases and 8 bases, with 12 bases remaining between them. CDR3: CASSVGTRADSPLHF. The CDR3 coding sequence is TGTGCCAGCAGCGTAGGTACCAGGGCGGATTCACCCCTCCACTTT.

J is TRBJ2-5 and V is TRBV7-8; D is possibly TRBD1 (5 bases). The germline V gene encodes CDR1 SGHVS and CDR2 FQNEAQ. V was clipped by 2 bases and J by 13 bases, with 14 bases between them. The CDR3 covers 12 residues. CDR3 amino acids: CASSLTRQSLYF. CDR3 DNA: TGTGCCAGCAGCTTAACTCGACAGTCCCTGTACTTC.

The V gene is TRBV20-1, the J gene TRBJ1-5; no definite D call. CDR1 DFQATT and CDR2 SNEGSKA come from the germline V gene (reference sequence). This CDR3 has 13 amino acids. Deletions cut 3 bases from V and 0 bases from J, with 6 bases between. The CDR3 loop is CSASKGSNQPQHF. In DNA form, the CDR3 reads TGCAGTGCTAGTAAGGGTAGCAATCAGCCCCAGCATTTT.

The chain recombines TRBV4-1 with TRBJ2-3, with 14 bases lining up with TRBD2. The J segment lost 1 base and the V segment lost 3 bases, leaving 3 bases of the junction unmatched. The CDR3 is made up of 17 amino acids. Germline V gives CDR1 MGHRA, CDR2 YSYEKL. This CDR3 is CASSQAGLAGGTDTQYF. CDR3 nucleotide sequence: TGCGCCAGCAGCCAGGCGGGACTAGCGGGGGGCACAGATACGCAGTATTTT.

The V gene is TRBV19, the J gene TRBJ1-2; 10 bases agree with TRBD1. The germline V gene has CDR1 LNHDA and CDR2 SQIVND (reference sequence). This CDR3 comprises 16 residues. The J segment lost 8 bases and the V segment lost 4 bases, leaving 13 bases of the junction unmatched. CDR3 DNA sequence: TGTGCCAGTAGTACCCCAGTTCGACAGGGGGCATGGGGCTACACCTTC. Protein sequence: CASSTPVRQGAWGYTF.

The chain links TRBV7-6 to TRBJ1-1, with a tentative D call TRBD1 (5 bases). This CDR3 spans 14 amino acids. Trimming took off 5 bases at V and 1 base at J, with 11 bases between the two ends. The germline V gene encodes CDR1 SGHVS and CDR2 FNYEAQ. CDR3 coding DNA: TGTGCCAGCAGCACACGGGGGGGGAACACTGAAGCTTTCTTT. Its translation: CASSTRGGNTEAFF.

The CDR3 sequence is CASSPEGALEQYV. The CDR3 nucleotides are TGTGCCAGCAGCCCGGAGGGGGCGCTTGAGCAGTACGTC. The rearrangement links TRBV6-5 to TRBJ2-7; D is perhaps TRBD1 (7 bases). CDR3 length: 13 amino acids. CDR1 and CDR2 (germline): MNHEY, SVGAGI. Trimming cost V 6 bases and J 7 bases, with 16 bases left between them.

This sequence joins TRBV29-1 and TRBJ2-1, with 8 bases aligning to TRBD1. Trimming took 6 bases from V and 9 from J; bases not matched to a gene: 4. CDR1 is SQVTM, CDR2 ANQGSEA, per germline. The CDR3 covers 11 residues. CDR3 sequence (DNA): TGCAGCGTACAGGGGGTTGGTGAGCAGTTCTTC. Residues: CSVQGVGEQFF.

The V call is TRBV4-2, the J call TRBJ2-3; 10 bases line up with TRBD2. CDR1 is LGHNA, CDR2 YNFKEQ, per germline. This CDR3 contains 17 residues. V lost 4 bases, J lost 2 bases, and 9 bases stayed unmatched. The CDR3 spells CASSRDTSGENTDTQYF. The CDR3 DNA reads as TGTGCCAGCAGCCGAGATACTAGCGGGGAAAACACAGATACGCAGTATTTT.

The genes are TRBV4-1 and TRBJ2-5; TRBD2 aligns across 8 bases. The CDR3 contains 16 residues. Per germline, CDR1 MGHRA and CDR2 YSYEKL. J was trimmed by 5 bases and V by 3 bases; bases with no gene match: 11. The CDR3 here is CASSQTGTRTMETQYF. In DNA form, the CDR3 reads TGCGCCAGCAGCCAGACCGGGACTAGGACGATGGAGACCCAGTACTTC.

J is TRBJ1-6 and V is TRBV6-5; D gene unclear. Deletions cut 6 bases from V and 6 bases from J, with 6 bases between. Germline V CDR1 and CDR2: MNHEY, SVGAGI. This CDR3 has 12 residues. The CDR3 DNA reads TGTGCCAGCAGCCGTAGTAATTCACCCCTCCACTTT. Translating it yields CASSRSNSPLHF.

This CDR3 is CSPGPDPFGYTF. Here the CDR3 DNA reads TGCAGCCCGGGACCGGATCCTTTCGGCTACACCTTC. This rearrangement joins TRBV20-1 to TRBJ1-2; tentative D call: TRBD1 (5 bases). Germline CDR1 DFQATT, CDR2 SNEGSKA (reference sequence). The CDR3 is 12 amino acids.

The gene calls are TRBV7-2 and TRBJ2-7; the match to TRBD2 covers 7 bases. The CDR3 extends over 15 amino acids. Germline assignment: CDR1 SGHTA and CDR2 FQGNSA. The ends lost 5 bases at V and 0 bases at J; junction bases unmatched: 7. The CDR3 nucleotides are TGTGCCAGCAGCCTGGGAGGGGCCGTCTCCTACGAGCAGTACTTC. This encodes CASSLGGAVSYEQYF.

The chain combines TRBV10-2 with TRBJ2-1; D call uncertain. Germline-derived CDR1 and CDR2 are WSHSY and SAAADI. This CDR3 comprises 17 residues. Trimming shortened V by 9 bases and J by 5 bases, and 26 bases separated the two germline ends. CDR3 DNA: TGCGCCAGTTCCTCGACGCCCTCGCGATTGCCCCACAATGAGCAGTTCTTC. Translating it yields CASSSTPSRLPHNEQFF.

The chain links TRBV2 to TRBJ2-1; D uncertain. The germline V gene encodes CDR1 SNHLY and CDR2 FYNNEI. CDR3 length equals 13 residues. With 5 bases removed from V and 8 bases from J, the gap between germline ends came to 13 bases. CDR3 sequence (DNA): TGTGCCAGCAGTCTGGCCAGGTTGGATGAGCAGTTCTTC. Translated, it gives CASSLARLDEQFF. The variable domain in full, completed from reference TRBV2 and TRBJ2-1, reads EPEVTQTPSHQVTQMGQEVILRCVPISNHLYFYWYRQILGQKVEFLVSFYNNEISEKSEIFDDQFSVERPDGSNFTLKIRSTKLEDSAMYFCASSLARLDEQFFGPGTRLTVL.

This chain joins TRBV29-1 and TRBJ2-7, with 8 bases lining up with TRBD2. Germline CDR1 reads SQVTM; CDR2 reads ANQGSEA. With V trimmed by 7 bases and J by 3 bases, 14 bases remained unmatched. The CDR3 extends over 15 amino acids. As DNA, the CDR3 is TGCAGCGCCCGGGAGGGGGGGGAGGATTTCTACGAGCAGTACTTC. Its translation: CSAREGGEDFYEQYF.

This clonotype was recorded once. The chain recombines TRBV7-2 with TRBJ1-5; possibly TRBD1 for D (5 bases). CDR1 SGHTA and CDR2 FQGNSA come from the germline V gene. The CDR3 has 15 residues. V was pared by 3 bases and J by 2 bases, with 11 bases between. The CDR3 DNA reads TGTGCCAGCAGCTTTATGACAGCGGGCAATCAGCCCCAGCATTTT. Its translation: CASSFMTAGNQPQHF. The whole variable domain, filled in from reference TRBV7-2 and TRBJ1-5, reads GAGVSQSPSNKVTEKGKDVELRCDPISGHTALYWYRQSLGQGLEFLIYFQGNSAPDKSGLPSDRFSAERTGGSVSTLTIQRTQQEDSAVYLCASSFMTAGNQPQHFGDGTRLSIL.

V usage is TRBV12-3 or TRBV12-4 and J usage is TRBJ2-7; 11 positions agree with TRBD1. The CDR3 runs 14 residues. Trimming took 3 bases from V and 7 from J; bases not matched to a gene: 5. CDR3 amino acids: CASSLGQGVGEQYV. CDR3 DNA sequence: TGTGCCAGCAGTTTGGGACAGGGGGTGGGGGAGCAGTACGTC.

DNA of the CDR3: TGTGCCAGCAGCCCGGGACGGACTCTCTCTGGGGCCAACGTCCTGACTTTC. As protein: CASSPGRTLSGANVLTF. J is TRBJ2-6 and V is TRBV3-1; either TRBD1 or TRBD2 may supply D (5 bases each). The CDR3 has 17 residues. The germline V gene encodes CDR1 LGHDT and CDR2 YNNKEL (reference sequence). V lost 4 bases, J lost 0 bases, and 13 bases lay in between.

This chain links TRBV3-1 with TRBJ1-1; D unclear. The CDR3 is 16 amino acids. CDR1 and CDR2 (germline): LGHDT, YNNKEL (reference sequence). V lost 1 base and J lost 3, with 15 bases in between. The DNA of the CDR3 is TGTGCCAGCAGCCAAGGGGCTGGAAGGAGGTACACTGAAGCTTTCTTT. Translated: CASSQGAGRRYTEAFF.